This record covers a single TCR beta chain. Its specificity is unknown. These data originate in a study of metastatic and nonmetastatic thyroid tumors. Looking at the study overall: Repertoire comparison spanned blood and tumor or nodule tissue of malignant and benign thyroid patients.

Study results and caveats: According to reports, the diversity of TCR beta was significantly higher in malignant thyroid tumors than in benign nodules, and this held in both blood and tumor samples.

CDR1 and CDR2 (germline): DFQATT, SNEGSKA (reference sequence). V dropped 6 bases and J dropped 6 bases, with 20 bases sitting between them. The CDR3 has 15 amino acids. Treatment of any kind had been given to no patient before thyroid surgery. In the authors' workflow: Using the CDR3 differences seen across clinicopathological groups, the authors built a distant-metastasis classifier for papillary thyroid cancer, which was meant to discriminate distant-metastatic patients. Via MiXCR, TCRdb re-called the PCR reads. These V and J calls derive from TCRdb rather than the authors' analysis. In the table there are roughly 3,000 clones, roughly a third of which are singletons.

The sequence came from a male donor with papillary thyroid cancer or a benign thyroid nodule (not recorded which). Some clones in this sample may be carry-over from other donors' samples. The V gene is TRBV20-1, the J gene TRBJ2-2; D is tentatively TRBD1 or TRBD2 (6 bases each). The sequencing sample was made of adjacent normal tissue. The CDR3 DNA reads as TGCAGTGCGTCGATACTAGGGGGGTTCCCCGGGGAGCTGTTTTTT. Its protein product is CSASILGGFPGELFF.